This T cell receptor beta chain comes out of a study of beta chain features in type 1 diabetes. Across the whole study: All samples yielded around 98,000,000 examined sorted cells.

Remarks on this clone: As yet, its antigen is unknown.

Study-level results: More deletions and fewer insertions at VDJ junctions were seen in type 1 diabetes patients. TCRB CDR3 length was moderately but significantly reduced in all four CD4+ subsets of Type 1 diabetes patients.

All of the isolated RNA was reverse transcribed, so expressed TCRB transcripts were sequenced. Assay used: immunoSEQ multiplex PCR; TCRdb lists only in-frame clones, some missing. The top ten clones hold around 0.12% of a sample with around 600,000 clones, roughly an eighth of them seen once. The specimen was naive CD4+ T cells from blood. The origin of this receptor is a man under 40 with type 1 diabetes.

The chain's CDR3 is CSAPTSGEQYF. CDR3 coding DNA: TGCAGTGCCCCGACTAGCGGCGAGCAGTACTTC. The chain uses TRBV20-1 and TRBJ2-7; 9 bases agree with TRBD2. Germline CDR1 is DFQATT and CDR2 is SNEGSKA (reference sequence). CDR3 size: 11 residues. V shed 6 bases and J 6 bases; nucleotides not matched to a gene: 3.